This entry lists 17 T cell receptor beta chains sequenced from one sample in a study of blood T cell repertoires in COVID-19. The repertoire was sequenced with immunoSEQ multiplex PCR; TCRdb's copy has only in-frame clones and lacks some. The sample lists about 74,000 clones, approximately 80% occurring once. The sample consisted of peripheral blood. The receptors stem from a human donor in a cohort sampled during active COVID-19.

The CDR3 spells CASSEWSRAGKGNYGYTF. DNA of the CDR3: TGTGCCAGCAGTGAATGGAGTCGGGCGGGAAAAGGGAACTATGGCTACACCTTC. The J gene is TRBJ1-2, the V gene TRBV25-1; unclear D gene. The length of the CDR3 is 18 residues. With 1 base removed from V and 2 bases from J, the gap between germline ends came to 20 bases. Looked up from germline, CDR1 is MGHDK and CDR2 is SYGVNS.

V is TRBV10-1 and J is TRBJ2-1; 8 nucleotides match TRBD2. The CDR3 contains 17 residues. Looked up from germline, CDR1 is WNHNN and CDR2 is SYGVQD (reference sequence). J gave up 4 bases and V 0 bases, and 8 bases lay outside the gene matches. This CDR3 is CASSESGGLAGYNEQFF. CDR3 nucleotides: TGCGCCAGCAGTGAGTCGGGGGGGCTAGCGGGTTACAATGAGCAGTTCTTC.

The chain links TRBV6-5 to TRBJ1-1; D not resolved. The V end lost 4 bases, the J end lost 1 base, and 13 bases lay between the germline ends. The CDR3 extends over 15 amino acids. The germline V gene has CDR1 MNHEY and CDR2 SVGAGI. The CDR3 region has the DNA TGTGCCAGCAGTTTTCGACTGTTTAAGAACACTGAAGCTTTCTTT. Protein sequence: CASSFRLFKNTEAFF.

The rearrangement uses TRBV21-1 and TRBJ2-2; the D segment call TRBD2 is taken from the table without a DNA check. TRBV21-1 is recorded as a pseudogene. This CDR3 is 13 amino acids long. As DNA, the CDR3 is TGTGCCAGCATCTTCGGGTGTACCGGGGAGCTGTTTTTT. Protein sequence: CASIFGCTGELFF.

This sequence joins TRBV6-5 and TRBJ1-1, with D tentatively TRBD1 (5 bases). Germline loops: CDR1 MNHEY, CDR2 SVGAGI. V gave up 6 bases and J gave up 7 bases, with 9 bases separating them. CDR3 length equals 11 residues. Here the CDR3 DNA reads TGTGCCAGCAGGTTAAGGGGTGAAGCTTTCTTT. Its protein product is CASRLRGEAFF.

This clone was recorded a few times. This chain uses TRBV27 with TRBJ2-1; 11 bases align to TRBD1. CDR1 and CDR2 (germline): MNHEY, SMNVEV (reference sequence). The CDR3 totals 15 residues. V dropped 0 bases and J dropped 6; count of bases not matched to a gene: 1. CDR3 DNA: TGTGCCAGCAGTTTATCCGGGACAGGGGGCAATGAGCAGTTCTTC. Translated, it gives CASSLSGTGGNEQFF.

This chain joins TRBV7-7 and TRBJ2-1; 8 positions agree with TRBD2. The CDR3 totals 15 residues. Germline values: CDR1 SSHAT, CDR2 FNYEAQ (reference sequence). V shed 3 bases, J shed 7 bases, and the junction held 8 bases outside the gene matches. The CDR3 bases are TGTGCCAGCAGCTTTCTACCGGGAGGGCCGAATGAGCAGTTCTTC. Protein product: CASSFLPGGPNEQFF.

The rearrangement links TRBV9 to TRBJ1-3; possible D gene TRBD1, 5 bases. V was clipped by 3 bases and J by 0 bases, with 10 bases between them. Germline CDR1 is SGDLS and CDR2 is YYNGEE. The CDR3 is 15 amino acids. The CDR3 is CASSGQTVSGNTIYF. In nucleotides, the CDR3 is TGTGCCAGCAGCGGACAGACGGTCTCTGGAAACACCATATATTTT.

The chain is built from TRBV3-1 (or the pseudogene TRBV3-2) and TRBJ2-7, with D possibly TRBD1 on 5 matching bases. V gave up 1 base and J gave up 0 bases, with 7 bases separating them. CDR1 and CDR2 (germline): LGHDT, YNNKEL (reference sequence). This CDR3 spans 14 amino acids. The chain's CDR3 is CASSQVGDSYEQYF. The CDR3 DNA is TGTGCCAGCAGCCAAGTAGGGGACTCCTACGAGCAGTACTTC.

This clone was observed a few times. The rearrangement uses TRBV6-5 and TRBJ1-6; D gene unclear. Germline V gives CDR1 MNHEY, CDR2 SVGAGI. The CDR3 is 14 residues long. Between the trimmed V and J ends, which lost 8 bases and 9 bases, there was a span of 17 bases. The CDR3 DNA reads TGTGCCAGCGGAGACCCTATTATAGGTTCACCCCTCCACTTT. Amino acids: CASGDPIIGSPLHF.

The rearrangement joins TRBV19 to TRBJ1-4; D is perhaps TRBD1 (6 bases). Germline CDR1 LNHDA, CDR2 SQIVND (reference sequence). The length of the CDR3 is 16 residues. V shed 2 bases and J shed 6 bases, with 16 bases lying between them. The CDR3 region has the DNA TGTGCCAGTAGTATAATATATGCGACAGGAGATGAAAAACTGTTTTTT. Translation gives CASSIIYATGDEKLFF.

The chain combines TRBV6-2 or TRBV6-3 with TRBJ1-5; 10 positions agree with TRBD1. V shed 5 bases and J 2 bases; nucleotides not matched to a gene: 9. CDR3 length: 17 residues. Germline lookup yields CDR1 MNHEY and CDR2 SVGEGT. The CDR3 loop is CASSLSAGTGGNQPQHF. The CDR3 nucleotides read TGTGCCAGCAGTCTTTCGGCCGGGACAGGGGGCAATCAGCCCCAGCATTTT.

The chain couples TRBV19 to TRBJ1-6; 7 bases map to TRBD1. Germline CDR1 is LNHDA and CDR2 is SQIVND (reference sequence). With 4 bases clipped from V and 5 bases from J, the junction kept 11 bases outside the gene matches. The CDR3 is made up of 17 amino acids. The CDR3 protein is CASSTFRTGPDNSPLHF. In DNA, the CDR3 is TGTGCCAGTAGTACCTTCCGGACAGGTCCAGATAATTCACCCCTCCACTTT.

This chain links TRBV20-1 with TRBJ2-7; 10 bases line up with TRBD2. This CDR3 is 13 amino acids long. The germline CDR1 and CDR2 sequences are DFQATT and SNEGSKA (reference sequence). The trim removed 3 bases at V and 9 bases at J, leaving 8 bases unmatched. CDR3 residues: CSASALAGIGQYF. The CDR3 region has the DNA TGCAGTGCTAGTGCACTAGCGGGAATTGGGCAGTACTTC.

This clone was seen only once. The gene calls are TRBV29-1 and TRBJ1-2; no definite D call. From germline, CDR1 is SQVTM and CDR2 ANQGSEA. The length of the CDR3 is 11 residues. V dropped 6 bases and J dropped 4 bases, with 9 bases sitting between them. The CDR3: CSVQRSYGYTF. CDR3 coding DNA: TGCAGCGTGCAGAGGAGCTATGGCTACACCTTC.

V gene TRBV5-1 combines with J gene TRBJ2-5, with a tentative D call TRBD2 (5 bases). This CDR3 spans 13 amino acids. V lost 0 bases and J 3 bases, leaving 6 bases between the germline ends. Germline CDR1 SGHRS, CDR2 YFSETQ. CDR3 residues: CASSLEGEETQYF. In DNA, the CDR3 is TGCGCCAGCAGCTTGGAGGGAGAAGAGACCCAGTACTTC.

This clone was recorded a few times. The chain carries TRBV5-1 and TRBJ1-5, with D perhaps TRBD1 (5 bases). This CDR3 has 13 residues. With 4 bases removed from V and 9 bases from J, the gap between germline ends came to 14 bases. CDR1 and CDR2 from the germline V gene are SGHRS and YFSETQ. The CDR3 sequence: CASSPDSTGPQHF. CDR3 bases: TGCGCCAGCAGCCCTGACAGTACGGGGCCCCAGCATTTT.